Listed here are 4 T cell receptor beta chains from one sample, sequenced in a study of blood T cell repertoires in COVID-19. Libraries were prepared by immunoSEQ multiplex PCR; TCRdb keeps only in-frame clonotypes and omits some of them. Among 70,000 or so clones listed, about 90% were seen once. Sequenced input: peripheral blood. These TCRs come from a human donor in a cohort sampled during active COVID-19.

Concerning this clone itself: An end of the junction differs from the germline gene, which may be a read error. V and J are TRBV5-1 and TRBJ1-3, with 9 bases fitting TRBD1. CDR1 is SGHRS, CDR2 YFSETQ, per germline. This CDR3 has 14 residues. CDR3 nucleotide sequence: TGCGCCAGCAGCTTGGGGGACAGGGAAGCCTTTCCCCATTTT. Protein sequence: CASSLGDREAFPHF.

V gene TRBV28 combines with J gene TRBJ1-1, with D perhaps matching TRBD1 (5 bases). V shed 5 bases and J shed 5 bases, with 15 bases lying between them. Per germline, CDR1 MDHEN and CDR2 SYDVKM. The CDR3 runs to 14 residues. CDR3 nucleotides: TGTGCCAGCAGTCCCCCCGGGACTGCGACTGAAGCTTTCTTT. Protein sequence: CASSPPGTATEAFF.

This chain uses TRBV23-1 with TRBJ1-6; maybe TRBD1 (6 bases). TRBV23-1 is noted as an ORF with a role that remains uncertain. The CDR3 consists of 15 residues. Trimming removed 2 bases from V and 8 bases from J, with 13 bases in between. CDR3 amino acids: CASSQGQGKDSPLHF. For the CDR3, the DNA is TGCGCCAGCAGTCAAGGTCAGGGGAAGGATTCACCCCTCCACTTT.

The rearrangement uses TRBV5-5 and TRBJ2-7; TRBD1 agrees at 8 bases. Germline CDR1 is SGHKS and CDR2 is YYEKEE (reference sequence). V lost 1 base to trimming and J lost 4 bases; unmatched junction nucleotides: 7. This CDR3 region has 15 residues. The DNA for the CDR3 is TGTGCCAGCAGCTTGTTAGGACAGGGCCCGTACGAGCAGTACTTC. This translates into CASSLLGQGPYEQYF. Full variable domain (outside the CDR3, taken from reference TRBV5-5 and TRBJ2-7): DAGVTQSPTHLIKTRGQQVTLRCSPISGHKSVSWYQQVLGQGPQFIFQYYEKEERGRGNFPDRFSARQFPNYSSELNVNALLLGDSALYLCASSLLGQGPYEQYFGPGTRLTVT.